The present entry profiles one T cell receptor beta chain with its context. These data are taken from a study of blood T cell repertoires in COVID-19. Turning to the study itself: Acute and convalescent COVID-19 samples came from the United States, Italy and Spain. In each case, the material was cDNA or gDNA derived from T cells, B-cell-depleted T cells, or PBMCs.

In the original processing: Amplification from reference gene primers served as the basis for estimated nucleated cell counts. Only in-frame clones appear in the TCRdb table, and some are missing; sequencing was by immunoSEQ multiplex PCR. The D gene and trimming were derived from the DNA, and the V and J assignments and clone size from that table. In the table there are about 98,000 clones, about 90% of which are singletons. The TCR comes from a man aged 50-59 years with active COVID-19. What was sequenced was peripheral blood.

The CDR3 region has the DNA TGTGCCAGCAGCTCCAACAGGGGGCGGGAGACCCAGTACTTC. The encoded protein is CASSSNRGRETQYF. The V and J genes are TRBV7-2 and TRBJ2-5; 9 nucleotides match TRBD1. CDR1 and CDR2 (germline): SGHTA, FQGNSA. The CDR3 extends over 14 amino acids. The junction had 5 bases not matched to a gene; V was cut back by 4 bases and J by 5 bases.